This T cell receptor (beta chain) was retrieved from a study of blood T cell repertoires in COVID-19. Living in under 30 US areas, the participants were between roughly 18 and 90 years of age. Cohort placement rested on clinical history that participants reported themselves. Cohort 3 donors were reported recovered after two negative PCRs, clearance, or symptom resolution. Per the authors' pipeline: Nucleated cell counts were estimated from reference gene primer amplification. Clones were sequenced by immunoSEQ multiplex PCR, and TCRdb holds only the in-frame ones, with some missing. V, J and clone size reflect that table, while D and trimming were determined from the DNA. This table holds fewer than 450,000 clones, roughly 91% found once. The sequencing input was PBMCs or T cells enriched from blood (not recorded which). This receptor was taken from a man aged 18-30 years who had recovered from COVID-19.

The DNA for the CDR3 is TGTGCCAGCTCACAGACTACCCGCAAGCTTCAAGAGACCCAGTACTTC. Its protein is CASSQTTRKLQETQYF. This chain uses TRBV18 with TRBJ2-5, with D maybe TRBD2 (5 bases). V gave up 4 bases and J gave up 2 bases, with 17 bases separating them. This CDR3 has 16 residues. Germline V gives CDR1 KGHSH, CDR2 LQKENI.